This T cell receptor beta chain is drawn from a study of identical twins. General study points: Rather than following the same donors, the conclusions depended on cross-sectional statistical analysis. Beta out-of-frame twin sharing showed a weaker excess.

The CDR3 contains 16 residues. The germline V gene encodes CDR1 SGHRS and CDR2 YFSETQ. V was pared by 5 bases and J by 0 bases, with 16 bases between. Points on this clonotype: Antigen specificity is unknown. This sequence may be a read error, since a much larger clone differs from it by one base.

A universal primer site arose from template switching, and cDNA bore unique molecular identifiers. MiXCR, applied by TCRdb to the 5' RACE reads, yields one record per CDR3 protein. Of around 250,000 distinct CDR3 sequences listed, approximately 12% were seen once; the top ten hold roughly 3.7%. These data were also reused for a study on yellow fever vaccine responses in identical twins. As that study records: As reported, the vaccine T cell response of twins seemed partly convergent and partly personalized.

The sample was memory (CD45RO+) T cells sorted from blood. The receptor was derived from a woman aged 18-30 years in good health. The chain links TRBV5-1 to TRBJ2-3, with a weak D call TRBD2 (6 bases). CDR3 sequence reads: CASRRGRDFSTDTQYF. CDR3 DNA sequence: TGCGCCAGCAGGAGGGGACGGGACTTCAGCACAGATACGCAGTATTTT. The whole variable domain, remainder taken from reference TRBV5-1 and TRBJ2-3, is KAGVTQTPRYLIKTRGQQVTLSCSPISGHRSVSWYQQTPGQGLQFLFEYFSETQRNKGNFPGRFSGRQFSNSRSEMNVSTLELGDSALYLCASRRGRDFSTDTQYFGPGTRLTVL.